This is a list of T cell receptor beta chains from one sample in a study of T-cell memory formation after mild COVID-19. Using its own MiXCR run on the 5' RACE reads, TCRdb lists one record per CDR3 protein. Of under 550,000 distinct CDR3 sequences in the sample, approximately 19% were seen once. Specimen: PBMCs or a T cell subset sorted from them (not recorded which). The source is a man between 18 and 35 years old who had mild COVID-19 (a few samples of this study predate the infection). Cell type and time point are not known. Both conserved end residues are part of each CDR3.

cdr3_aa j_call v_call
CATPDRGQDEQFF TRBJ2-1 TRBV6-5
CSVYRAANEKLFF TRBJ1-4 TRBV20-1
CATSRDRARYTEAFF TRBJ1-1 TRBV15
CASSSTDRENTEAFF TRBJ1-1 TRBV7-9
CASSLAGGPPYETQYF TRBJ2-5 TRBV28
CSAPTYGGWVSYNEQFF TRBJ2-1 TRBV20-1
CSGGPSQDYNEQFF TRBJ2-1 TRBV20-1
CASSLPLGGPGTQYF TRBJ2-5 TRBV28
CASSQEGIGNIQYF TRBJ2-4 TRBV4-3
CASSGNMNTEAFF TRBJ1-1 TRBV9
CASSLLQGKTQYF TRBJ2-5 TRBV5-1
CASSATAYDYEQYF TRBJ2-7 TRBV5-1
CASSQGTGYEQYF TRBJ2-7 TRBV4-3
CSASRGGARETQYF TRBJ2-5 TRBV20-1
CASSRRQSPYEQYF TRBJ2-7 TRBV23-1
CASSQDLWFQETQYF TRBJ2-5 TRBV14
CASSRSGGDYIYNEQFF TRBJ2-1 TRBV7-9
CASSRTGNEQFF TRBJ2-1 TRBV6-2/TRBV6-3
CASRTGGQGYTF TRBJ1-2 TRBV11-2